These T cell receptor beta chains were read from a single sample in a study of blood T cell repertoires in COVID-19. Sequencing used immunoSEQ multiplex PCR; TCRdb keeps in-frame clones, though not all of them. The data show roughly 100,000 clones, 87% seen once. The sequencing sample was made of peripheral blood. All receptors come from a man between 50 and 59 years old with active COVID-19. CDR3s include the opening cysteine and the closing phenylalanine or tryptophan. D genes are given only for firm matches.

V gene,D gene,J gene,CDR3 protein
TRBV27,NA,TRBJ2-7,CASSIAGLGYEQYF
TRBV6-2/TRBV6-3,TRBD2,TRBJ2-1,CASSLTSGGRNEQFF
TRBV7-2,NA,TRBJ2-5,CASSPQGSRRETQYF
TRBV4-3,TRBD2,TRBJ2-7,CASSQDLAGVRYEQYF
TRBV6-5,NA,TRBJ1-1,CASSYGGVRGTEAFF
TRBV6-5,TRBD1,TRBJ1-1,CASSAGTGSTTEAFF
TRBV5-4,NA,TRBJ2-1,CASSLGEEQFF
TRBV5-1,NA,TRBJ1-1,CASSLNGDRTEAFF
TRBV7-2,NA,TRBJ2-3,CASSVWGLPDTQYF
TRBV4-1,TRBD1,TRBJ2-7,CASSPAPGQGTYEQYF
TRBV2,NA,TRBJ1-1,CASSVGVRTFF
TRBV6-5,NA,TRBJ1-1,CASRPGTFSEAFF
TRBV7-2,NA,TRBJ2-5,CASSRWLQETQYF
TRBV15,NA,TRBJ2-7,CATSRPGTDSYEQYF
TRBV5-1,NA,TRBJ1-6,CASSLGEDNSPLHF
TRBV4-3,NA,TRBJ2-1,CASSLYRANEQFF
TRBV10-3,TRBD2,TRBJ2-1,CAIRGTRTSHEQFF
TRBV19,NA,TRBJ1-2,CASSIFFGGMVYGYTF
TRBV2,NA,TRBJ1-4,CASSVGGVNEKLFF
TRBV7-9,NA,TRBJ2-5,CASRTDGGRETQYF
TRBV10-3,TRBD1,TRBJ2-5,CAISEPGSGGETQYF
TRBV5-6,NA,TRBJ1-3,CASSLAGKGVGNTIYF
TRBV1,NA,TRBJ2-7,CTIKRQYF
TRBV5-1,TRBD2,TRBJ2-3,CASSLKRGTTDTQYF
TRBV5-1,NA,TRBJ1-2,CASSPTDRRSVSYTF
TRBV7-2,TRBD1,TRBJ2-3,CASSLPRTGGTDTQYF
TRBV5-1,NA,TRBJ1-4,CASSLSGNEKLFF